Following are 9 T cell receptor beta chains from one sample sequenced in a study of blood T cell repertoires in COVID-19. Measured with immunoSEQ multiplex PCR; TCRdb has only the in-frame clones, and not every one. The sample lists about 49,000 clones; roughly 79% were seen once. The specimen was peripheral blood. These receptors all come from a woman aged 80 or older with COVID-19, enrolled during active disease.

The chain has TRBV6-5 and TRBJ1-2; D is unresolved. The CDR3 runs 15 residues. CDR1 and CDR2 (germline): MNHEY, SVGAGI. Between the trimmed V and J ends, which lost 2 bases and 6 bases, there was a span of 16 bases. The CDR3: CASSYRNPGRNGYTF. CDR3 nucleotides: TGTGCCAGCAGTTACAGGAACCCCGGGAGGAATGGCTACACCTTC.

This clone was seen at least ten times. The CDR3 sequence is CASSFTSPGTSGIQTDTQYF. In nucleotides, the CDR3 is TGTGCCAGCAGCTTCACATCCCCCGGGACTAGCGGGATTCAGACAGATACGCAGTATTTT. This sequence joins TRBV6-6 and TRBJ2-3; 13 positions agree with TRBD2. CDR1 is MNHNY and CDR2 is SVGAGI in the germline V gene (reference sequence). The CDR3 is made up of 20 amino acids. J gave up 3 bases and V 6 bases, and 18 bases lay outside the gene matches.

V gene TRBV5-1 combines with J gene TRBJ2-7; no reliable D call. This CDR3 is built from 15 residues. Germline CDR1 SGHRS, CDR2 YFSETQ. V was shortened by 0 bases and J by 3 bases, with 13 bases between the two germline ends. CDR3 nucleotides: TGCGCCAGCAGCTTGGTGGCAGGTAGAGACTACGAGCAGTACTTC. Amino acid sequence: CASSLVAGRDYEQYF.

This clone occurred a few times. The genes are TRBV19 and TRBJ1-5; no reliable D call. The CDR3 loop spans 13 amino acids. CDR1 LNHDA and CDR2 SQIVND come from the germline V gene (reference sequence). The V end lost 6 bases, the J end lost 3 bases, and 9 bases lay between the germline ends. The DNA for the CDR3 is TGTGCCAGTAGAAGGCAGGTCAATCAGCCCCAGCATTTT. Residues: CASRRQVNQPQHF.

This chain uses TRBV24-1 with TRBJ1-2, with 8 nucleotides matching TRBD1. Germline V lookup: CDR1 KGHDR, CDR2 SFDVKD. The junction had 3 bases not matched to a gene; V was cut back by 3 bases and J by 1 base. This CDR3 is built from 15 residues. CDR3 nucleotide sequence: TGTGCCACCAGTGATCAAGGACAGGGTAACTATGGCTACACCTTC. Its translation: CATSDQGQGNYGYTF.

The rearrangement links TRBV7-9 to TRBJ2-3; 10 positions match TRBD2. Germline values: CDR1 SEHNR, CDR2 FQNEAQ (reference sequence). There are 17 residues in the CDR3. V shed 5 bases, J shed 10 bases, and the junction held 18 bases outside the gene matches. CDR3 sequence (DNA): TGTGCCAGCAGCGTCAGTTTAGCGGGAGGCCATCCGTATGCGCAGTATTTT. Translation gives CASSVSLAGGHPYAQYF.

The rearrangement joins TRBV18 to TRBJ1-2, with 8 nucleotides matching TRBD1. The junction had 6 bases not matched to a gene; V was cut back by 2 bases and J by 4 bases. CDR3 length: 15 residues. The germline CDR1 and CDR2 sequences are KGHSH and LQKENI. The CDR3 sequence: CASSPGTGNFYGYTF. The CDR3 DNA reads as TGTGCCAGCTCACCAGGGACAGGAAACTTCTATGGCTACACCTTC.

This chain joins TRBV3-1 (or the pseudogene TRBV3-2) and TRBJ1-6; 9 positions agree with TRBD1. The V segment lost 7 bases and the J segment 7 bases; nucleotides outside the gene matches: 5. The CDR3 spans 14 residues. Per the germline V gene, CDR1 is LGHDT and CDR2 is YNNKEL (reference sequence). CDR3 coding DNA: TGTGCCAGCACCTCCGGGACAGGGAATTCACCCCTCCACTTT. This sequence encodes CASTSGTGNSPLHF.

The chain combines TRBV7-9 with TRBJ2-7, with 10 bases identical to TRBD1. Germline V CDR1 and CDR2: SEHNR, FQNEAQ (reference sequence). The CDR3 is 13 amino acids. Losses at the gene ends were 6 bases for V and 6 bases for J; bases not matched to a gene: 5. The CDR3 region is CASRSGTGAEQYF. The CDR3 coding sequence is TGTGCCAGCAGGTCCGGGACAGGGGCCGAGCAGTACTTC.